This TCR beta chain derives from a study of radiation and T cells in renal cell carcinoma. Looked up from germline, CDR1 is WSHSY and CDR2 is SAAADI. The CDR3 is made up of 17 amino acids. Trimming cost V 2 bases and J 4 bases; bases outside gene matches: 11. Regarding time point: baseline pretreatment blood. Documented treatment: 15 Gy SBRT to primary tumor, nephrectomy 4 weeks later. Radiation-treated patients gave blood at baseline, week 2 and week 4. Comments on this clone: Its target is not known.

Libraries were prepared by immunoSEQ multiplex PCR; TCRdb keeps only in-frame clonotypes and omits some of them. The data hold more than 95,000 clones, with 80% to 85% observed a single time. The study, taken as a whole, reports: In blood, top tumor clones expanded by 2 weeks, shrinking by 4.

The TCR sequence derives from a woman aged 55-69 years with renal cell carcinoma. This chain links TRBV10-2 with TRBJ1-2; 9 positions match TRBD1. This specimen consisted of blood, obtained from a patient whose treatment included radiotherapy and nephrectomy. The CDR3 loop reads CASSEGFTGGGGYGYTF. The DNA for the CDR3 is TGCGCCAGCAGTGAGGGATTTACAGGGGGCGGGGGCTATGGCTACACCTTC.